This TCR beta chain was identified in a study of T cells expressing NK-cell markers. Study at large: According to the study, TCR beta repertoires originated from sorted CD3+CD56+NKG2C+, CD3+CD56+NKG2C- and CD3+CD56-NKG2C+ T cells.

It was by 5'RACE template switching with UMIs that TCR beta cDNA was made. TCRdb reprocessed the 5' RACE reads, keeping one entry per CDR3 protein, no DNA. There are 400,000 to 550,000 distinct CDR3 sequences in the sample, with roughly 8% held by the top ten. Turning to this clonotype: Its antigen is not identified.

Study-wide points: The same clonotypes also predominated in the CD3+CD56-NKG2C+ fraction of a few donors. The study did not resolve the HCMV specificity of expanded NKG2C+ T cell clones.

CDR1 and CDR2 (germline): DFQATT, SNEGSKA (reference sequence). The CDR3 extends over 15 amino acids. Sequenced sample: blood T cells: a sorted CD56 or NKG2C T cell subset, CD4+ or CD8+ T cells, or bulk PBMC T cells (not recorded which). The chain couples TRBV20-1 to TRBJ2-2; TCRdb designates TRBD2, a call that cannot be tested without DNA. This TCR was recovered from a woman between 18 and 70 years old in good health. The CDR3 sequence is CSAQELAGDTGELFF.